The clone carrying this TCR beta chain was counted once. Its antigen is still unknown. Genomic DNA acted as the template from which TCR beta VDJ combination and CDR3 sequence profiling were carried out. TCRdb fed the reads into MiXCR, producing one record per CDR3 protein. Here the sample spans roughly 420,000 distinct CDR3 sequences, approximately 70% being singletons. This sample is part of a study of CD8+CD57+ T cells in acquired aplastic anemia. This CDR3 has 14 residues. Germline values: CDR1 SGHTA, CDR2 FQGTGA. V shed 5 bases and J shed 13 bases, with 23 bases lying between them. Study-wide points: It was found that under 30 CD8+ CDR3 sequences were shared between patients and controls.

The sequencing input was sorted CD4+, CD8+, or CD8+CD57+ T cells (not recorded which) from PBMCs. This chain uses TRBV7-3 with TRBJ1-1; D remains ambiguous. The TCR sequence derives from a human donor in good health, serving as a control. This CDR3 reads CASSVRVTDTEDFF. The CDR3 nucleotides read TGTGCCAGCAGCGTACGAGTCACCGACACGGAGGATTTCTTT.